One and the same sample provided the 18 T cell receptor beta chains below, sequenced in a study of shared clonotypes between healthy human individuals. Measured with immunoSEQ multiplex PCR; TCRdb has only the in-frame clones, and not every one. The table shows 700,000 to 950,000 clones, with just over 95% occurring only once. CD45RO-negative, CCR7-selected cells formed the naive CD8 fraction, which excluded terminally differentiated effector memory CD45RA+ cells. Sequencing used naive CD8+ T cells sorted from blood. Every receptor here comes from a young man in good health.

This chain uses TRBV15 with TRBJ2-7; 7 nucleotides agree with TRBD1. The CDR3 has 17 residues. V lost 1 base and J lost 2; bases outside the gene matches: 11. CDR1 and CDR2 (germline): LNHNV, YYDKDF (reference sequence). CDR3 sequence reads: CATSRAPGQVAPYEQYF. As DNA, the CDR3 is TGTGCCACCAGCAGAGCCCCCGGACAGGTCGCTCCCTACGAGCAGTACTTC.

The CDR3 DNA follows: TGTGCCAGCAGCGAGACCGGGACGATAATCAATGAGCAGTTCTTC. Its protein product is CASSETGTIINEQFF. J is TRBJ2-1 and V is TRBV7-8; D could derive from TRBD1 or TRBD2 (5 bases each). Trimming took off 5 bases at V and 6 bases at J, with 17 bases between the two ends. The CDR3 runs 15 residues. Germline CDR1 is SGHVS and CDR2 is FQNEAQ.

This chain links TRBV7-6 with TRBJ1-1, with D maybe TRBD1 (6 bases). The CDR3 is 13 amino acids. The germline V and J ends were trimmed by 3 bases and 1 base, with 6 bases remaining between them. The germline CDR1 and CDR2 sequences are SGHVS and FNYEAQ. CDR3 sequence: CASSLTGNTEAFF. The CDR3 nucleotides are TGTGCCAGCAGCTTGACAGGGAACACTGAAGCTTTCTTT.

The genes are TRBV28 and TRBJ1-1, with D unresolved. Trimming removed 6 bases at V and 1 base at J, with 9 bases between. The CDR3 extends over 13 amino acids. CDR1 and CDR2 (germline): MDHEN, SYDVKM. The DNA for the CDR3 is TGTGCCAGCAGGTCCGGCCCGAACACTGAAGCTTTCTTT. The encoded protein is CASRSGPNTEAFF.

J is TRBJ2-1 and V is TRBV6-6; 11 bases match TRBD2. The germline V gene has CDR1 MNHNY and CDR2 SVGAGI (reference sequence). V shed 8 bases and J 7 bases; nucleotides not matched to a gene: 7. The CDR3 spans 14 residues. CDR3 protein: CASATSGRSNEQFF. CDR3 nucleotide sequence: TGTGCCAGCGCTACTAGCGGGAGATCTAATGAGCAGTTCTTC.

The CDR3 DNA is TGTGCCAGCAGTTTCTACCGGGACGGCTGTGGGCAGCCCCAGCATTTT. This sequence encodes CASSFYRDGCGQPQHF. The J gene is TRBJ1-5, the V gene TRBV27; TRBD1 is a possible D gene (5 bases). Germline CDR1 and CDR2: MNHEY and SMNVEV (reference sequence). This CDR3 has 16 amino acids. V was trimmed by 3 bases and J by 7 bases, leaving 19 bases between them.

This rearrangement joins TRBV7-9 to TRBJ1-1; the D gene is possibly TRBD1 (6 bases). The V gene's germline CDR1 is SEHNR and CDR2 FQNEAQ (reference sequence). The CDR3 spans 10 residues. This CDR3 is CQPGGEEAFF. CDR3 sequence (DNA): TGTCAACCGGGGGGCGAGGAAGCTTTCTTT.

CDR3 in DNA: TGCGCCAGCAGCTTGAGACTAGCGGGAGAATACAATGAGCAGTTCTTC. It is translated as CASSLRLAGEYNEQFF. V usage is TRBV5-1 and J usage is TRBJ2-1; the match to TRBD2 covers 12 bases. The germline V gene encodes CDR1 SGHRS and CDR2 YFSETQ. The trim removed 1 base at V and 4 bases at J, leaving 3 bases unmatched. This CDR3 has 16 amino acids.

The rearrangement links TRBV6-5 to TRBJ2-3; TRBD2 is a possible D gene (5 bases). The CDR3 has 15 residues. Looked up from germline, CDR1 is MNHEY and CDR2 is SVGAGI. V gave up 5 bases and J gave up 2 bases, with 14 bases separating them. CDR3 sequence: CASSPLAGYTDTQYF. DNA for the CDR3: TGTGCCAGCAGTCCTCTAGCAGGATACACAGATACGCAGTATTTT.

Here the CDR3 reads CASSRQGLGNEQYF. The CDR3 coding sequence is TGTGCCAGCAGTCGACAGGGCCTCGGGAACGAGCAGTACTTC. This rearrangement joins TRBV5-8 to TRBJ2-7; 7 bases match TRBD1. This CDR3 is built from 14 residues. The germline V gene has CDR1 SGHTS and CDR2 YDEGEE. The V segment lost 5 bases and the J segment 5 bases; nucleotides outside the gene matches: 10.

The chain employs TRBV7-9 and TRBJ2-7, with D perhaps TRBD1 (6 bases). The V and J ends lost 1 base and 1 base respectively, with 11 bases between them. The germline V gene encodes CDR1 SEHNR and CDR2 FQNEAQ (reference sequence). The CDR3 has 15 residues. This CDR3 reads CASSLGTELSYEQYF. CDR3 DNA: TGTGCCAGCAGCTTAGGGACAGAGCTTTCCTACGAGCAGTACTTC.

V is TRBV7-6 and J is TRBJ2-7; D not certain. Germline V CDR1 and CDR2: SGHVS, FNYEAQ. The CDR3 loop spans 14 amino acids. V was trimmed by 1 base and J by 0 bases, leaving 7 bases between them. The CDR3 loop is CASSLGQISYEQYF. DNA for the CDR3: TGTGCCAGCAGCTTAGGTCAGATCTCCTACGAGCAGTACTTC.

For the CDR3, the DNA is TGTGCCAGCAGTGAAATCGGGACAGGGGGCGCAAATACGCAGTATTTT. This sequence encodes CASSEIGTGGANTQYF. This rearrangement joins TRBV6-4 to TRBJ2-3; 12 nucleotides agree with TRBD1. V lost 3 bases, J lost 7 bases, and 8 bases stayed unmatched. The CDR3 is made up of 16 amino acids. Looked up from germline, CDR1 is MRHNA and CDR2 is SNTAGT.

CDR3 sequence reads: CASEEGNTGELFF. CDR3 sequence (DNA): TGTGCCAGCGAAGAGGGGAACACCGGGGAGCTGTTTTTT. The chain employs TRBV9 and TRBJ2-2, with a tentative D call TRBD2 (5 bases). Germline CDR1 and CDR2: SGDLS and YYNGEE. Trimming removed 7 bases from V and 1 base from J, with 8 bases in between. The CDR3 extends over 13 amino acids. The full variable domain, with the rest looked up from reference TRBV9 and TRBJ2-2, is DSGVTQTPKHLITATGQRVTLRCSPRSGDLSVYWYQQSLDQGLQFLIQYYNGEERAKGNILERFSAQQFPDLHSELNLSSLELGDSALYFCASEEGNTGELFFGEGSRLTVL.

This clone was found once. V gene TRBV15 combines with J gene TRBJ2-1; 7 bases agree with TRBD2. The length of the CDR3 is 20 residues. Germline CDR1 is LNHNV and CDR2 is YYDKDF (reference sequence). V gave up 5 bases and J gave up 7 bases; unmatched junction bases: 26. The CDR3 region has the DNA TGTGCCACCAGCCAGAATCCGGGTTTGGGGGGTTCGCGGGAGTGGAATGAGCAGTTCTTC. Its translation: CATSQNPGLGGSREWNEQFF.

The rearrangement joins TRBV30 to TRBJ1-2; TRBD1 aligns across 7 bases. The CDR3 runs 13 residues. Looked up from germline, CDR1 is GTSNPN and CDR2 is SVGIG (reference sequence). The J segment lost 6 bases and the V segment lost 5 bases, leaving 9 bases of the junction unmatched. The CDR3 loop reads CAWATGIRNGYTF. CDR3 sequence (DNA): TGTGCCTGGGCGACAGGGATAAGGAATGGCTACACCTTC.

The chain has TRBV13 and TRBJ1-2; no clear D. The CDR3 sequence is 11 residues long. Germline CDR1 reads PRHDT; CDR2 reads FYEKMQ (reference sequence). V lost 4 bases and J lost 8, with 8 bases in between. The CDR3 reads CASSSAEGYTF. In DNA, the CDR3 is TGTGCCAGCAGCTCCGCAGAAGGCTACACCTTC.

V and J are TRBV27 and TRBJ2-7; 7 bases are a match to TRBD2. The CDR3 loop spans 14 amino acids. Germline CDR1 reads MNHEY; CDR2 reads SMNVEV (reference sequence). Trimming cost V 5 bases and J 2 bases; bases outside gene matches: 6. The CDR3 DNA reads TGTGCCAGCAGTGGCCTGGGAGGGGCCTACGAGCAGTACTTC. This codes for CASSGLGGAYEQYF.